This passage covers 5 T cell receptor beta chains from one sample sequenced in a study of T cell responses to AZD1222 COVID-19 vaccine. Libraries were prepared by immunoSEQ multiplex PCR; TCRdb keeps only in-frame clonotypes and omits some of them. The sample holds 140,000 to 150,000 clones, roughly 89% seen once. The sequencing used peripheral blood, collected on day 0 of AZD1222 vaccination. The source of these receptors is an adult in good health.

The V and J genes are TRBV28 and TRBJ1-2; 9 bases align to TRBD1. With 5 bases clipped from V and 8 bases from J, the junction kept 12 bases outside the gene matches. The CDR3 runs to 15 residues. From germline, CDR1 is MDHEN and CDR2 SYDVKM. The CDR3 is CASSITGGTPGGYTF. In DNA, the CDR3 is TGTGCCAGCAGTATTACAGGGGGCACCCCCGGGGGCTACACCTTC.

The V gene is TRBV19, the J gene TRBJ2-2, with D tentatively TRBD1 or TRBD2 (5 bases each). CDR1 LNHDA and CDR2 SQIVND come from the germline V gene (reference sequence). This CDR3 spans 15 amino acids. V gave up 3 bases and J gave up 6 bases, with 14 bases separating them. The CDR3 coding sequence is TGTGCCAGTAGTATTCCGGGGAGAGGGGCCGGGGAGCTGTTTTTT. Its protein product is CASSIPGRGAGELFF.

The genes are TRBV12-3 or TRBV12-4 and TRBJ1-5, with D possibly being TRBD1 (5 bases). V lost 6 bases to trimming and J lost 5 bases, with 11 bases between them. The length of the CDR3 is 13 residues. The CDR3, as DNA: TGTGCCAGCAGCTGGGGGGTGCATCAGCCCCAGCATTTT. It encodes CASSWGVHQPQHF.

The table lists this clone with a count of one. The rearrangement uses TRBV6-1 and TRBJ1-6, with D possibly being TRBD1 (5 bases). The V end lost 2 bases, the J end lost 8 bases, and 13 bases lay between the germline ends. In germline, CDR1 is MNHNS, CDR2 SASEGT. The CDR3 runs to 15 residues. CDR3 DNA sequence: TGTGCCAGCAGTGAACCCAGGGCGGCGGATTCACCCCTCCACTTT. The encoded protein is CASSEPRAADSPLHF.

The chain links TRBV9 to TRBJ1-1; perhaps TRBD1 as D (6 bases). The germline V and J ends were trimmed by 4 bases and 4 bases, with 11 bases remaining between them. Germline loops: CDR1 SGDLS, CDR2 YYNGEE. The CDR3 runs 13 residues. The CDR3 loop reads CASSTTGLTEAFF. DNA for the CDR3: TGTGCCAGCAGCACGACAGGCCTCACTGAAGCTTTCTTT.